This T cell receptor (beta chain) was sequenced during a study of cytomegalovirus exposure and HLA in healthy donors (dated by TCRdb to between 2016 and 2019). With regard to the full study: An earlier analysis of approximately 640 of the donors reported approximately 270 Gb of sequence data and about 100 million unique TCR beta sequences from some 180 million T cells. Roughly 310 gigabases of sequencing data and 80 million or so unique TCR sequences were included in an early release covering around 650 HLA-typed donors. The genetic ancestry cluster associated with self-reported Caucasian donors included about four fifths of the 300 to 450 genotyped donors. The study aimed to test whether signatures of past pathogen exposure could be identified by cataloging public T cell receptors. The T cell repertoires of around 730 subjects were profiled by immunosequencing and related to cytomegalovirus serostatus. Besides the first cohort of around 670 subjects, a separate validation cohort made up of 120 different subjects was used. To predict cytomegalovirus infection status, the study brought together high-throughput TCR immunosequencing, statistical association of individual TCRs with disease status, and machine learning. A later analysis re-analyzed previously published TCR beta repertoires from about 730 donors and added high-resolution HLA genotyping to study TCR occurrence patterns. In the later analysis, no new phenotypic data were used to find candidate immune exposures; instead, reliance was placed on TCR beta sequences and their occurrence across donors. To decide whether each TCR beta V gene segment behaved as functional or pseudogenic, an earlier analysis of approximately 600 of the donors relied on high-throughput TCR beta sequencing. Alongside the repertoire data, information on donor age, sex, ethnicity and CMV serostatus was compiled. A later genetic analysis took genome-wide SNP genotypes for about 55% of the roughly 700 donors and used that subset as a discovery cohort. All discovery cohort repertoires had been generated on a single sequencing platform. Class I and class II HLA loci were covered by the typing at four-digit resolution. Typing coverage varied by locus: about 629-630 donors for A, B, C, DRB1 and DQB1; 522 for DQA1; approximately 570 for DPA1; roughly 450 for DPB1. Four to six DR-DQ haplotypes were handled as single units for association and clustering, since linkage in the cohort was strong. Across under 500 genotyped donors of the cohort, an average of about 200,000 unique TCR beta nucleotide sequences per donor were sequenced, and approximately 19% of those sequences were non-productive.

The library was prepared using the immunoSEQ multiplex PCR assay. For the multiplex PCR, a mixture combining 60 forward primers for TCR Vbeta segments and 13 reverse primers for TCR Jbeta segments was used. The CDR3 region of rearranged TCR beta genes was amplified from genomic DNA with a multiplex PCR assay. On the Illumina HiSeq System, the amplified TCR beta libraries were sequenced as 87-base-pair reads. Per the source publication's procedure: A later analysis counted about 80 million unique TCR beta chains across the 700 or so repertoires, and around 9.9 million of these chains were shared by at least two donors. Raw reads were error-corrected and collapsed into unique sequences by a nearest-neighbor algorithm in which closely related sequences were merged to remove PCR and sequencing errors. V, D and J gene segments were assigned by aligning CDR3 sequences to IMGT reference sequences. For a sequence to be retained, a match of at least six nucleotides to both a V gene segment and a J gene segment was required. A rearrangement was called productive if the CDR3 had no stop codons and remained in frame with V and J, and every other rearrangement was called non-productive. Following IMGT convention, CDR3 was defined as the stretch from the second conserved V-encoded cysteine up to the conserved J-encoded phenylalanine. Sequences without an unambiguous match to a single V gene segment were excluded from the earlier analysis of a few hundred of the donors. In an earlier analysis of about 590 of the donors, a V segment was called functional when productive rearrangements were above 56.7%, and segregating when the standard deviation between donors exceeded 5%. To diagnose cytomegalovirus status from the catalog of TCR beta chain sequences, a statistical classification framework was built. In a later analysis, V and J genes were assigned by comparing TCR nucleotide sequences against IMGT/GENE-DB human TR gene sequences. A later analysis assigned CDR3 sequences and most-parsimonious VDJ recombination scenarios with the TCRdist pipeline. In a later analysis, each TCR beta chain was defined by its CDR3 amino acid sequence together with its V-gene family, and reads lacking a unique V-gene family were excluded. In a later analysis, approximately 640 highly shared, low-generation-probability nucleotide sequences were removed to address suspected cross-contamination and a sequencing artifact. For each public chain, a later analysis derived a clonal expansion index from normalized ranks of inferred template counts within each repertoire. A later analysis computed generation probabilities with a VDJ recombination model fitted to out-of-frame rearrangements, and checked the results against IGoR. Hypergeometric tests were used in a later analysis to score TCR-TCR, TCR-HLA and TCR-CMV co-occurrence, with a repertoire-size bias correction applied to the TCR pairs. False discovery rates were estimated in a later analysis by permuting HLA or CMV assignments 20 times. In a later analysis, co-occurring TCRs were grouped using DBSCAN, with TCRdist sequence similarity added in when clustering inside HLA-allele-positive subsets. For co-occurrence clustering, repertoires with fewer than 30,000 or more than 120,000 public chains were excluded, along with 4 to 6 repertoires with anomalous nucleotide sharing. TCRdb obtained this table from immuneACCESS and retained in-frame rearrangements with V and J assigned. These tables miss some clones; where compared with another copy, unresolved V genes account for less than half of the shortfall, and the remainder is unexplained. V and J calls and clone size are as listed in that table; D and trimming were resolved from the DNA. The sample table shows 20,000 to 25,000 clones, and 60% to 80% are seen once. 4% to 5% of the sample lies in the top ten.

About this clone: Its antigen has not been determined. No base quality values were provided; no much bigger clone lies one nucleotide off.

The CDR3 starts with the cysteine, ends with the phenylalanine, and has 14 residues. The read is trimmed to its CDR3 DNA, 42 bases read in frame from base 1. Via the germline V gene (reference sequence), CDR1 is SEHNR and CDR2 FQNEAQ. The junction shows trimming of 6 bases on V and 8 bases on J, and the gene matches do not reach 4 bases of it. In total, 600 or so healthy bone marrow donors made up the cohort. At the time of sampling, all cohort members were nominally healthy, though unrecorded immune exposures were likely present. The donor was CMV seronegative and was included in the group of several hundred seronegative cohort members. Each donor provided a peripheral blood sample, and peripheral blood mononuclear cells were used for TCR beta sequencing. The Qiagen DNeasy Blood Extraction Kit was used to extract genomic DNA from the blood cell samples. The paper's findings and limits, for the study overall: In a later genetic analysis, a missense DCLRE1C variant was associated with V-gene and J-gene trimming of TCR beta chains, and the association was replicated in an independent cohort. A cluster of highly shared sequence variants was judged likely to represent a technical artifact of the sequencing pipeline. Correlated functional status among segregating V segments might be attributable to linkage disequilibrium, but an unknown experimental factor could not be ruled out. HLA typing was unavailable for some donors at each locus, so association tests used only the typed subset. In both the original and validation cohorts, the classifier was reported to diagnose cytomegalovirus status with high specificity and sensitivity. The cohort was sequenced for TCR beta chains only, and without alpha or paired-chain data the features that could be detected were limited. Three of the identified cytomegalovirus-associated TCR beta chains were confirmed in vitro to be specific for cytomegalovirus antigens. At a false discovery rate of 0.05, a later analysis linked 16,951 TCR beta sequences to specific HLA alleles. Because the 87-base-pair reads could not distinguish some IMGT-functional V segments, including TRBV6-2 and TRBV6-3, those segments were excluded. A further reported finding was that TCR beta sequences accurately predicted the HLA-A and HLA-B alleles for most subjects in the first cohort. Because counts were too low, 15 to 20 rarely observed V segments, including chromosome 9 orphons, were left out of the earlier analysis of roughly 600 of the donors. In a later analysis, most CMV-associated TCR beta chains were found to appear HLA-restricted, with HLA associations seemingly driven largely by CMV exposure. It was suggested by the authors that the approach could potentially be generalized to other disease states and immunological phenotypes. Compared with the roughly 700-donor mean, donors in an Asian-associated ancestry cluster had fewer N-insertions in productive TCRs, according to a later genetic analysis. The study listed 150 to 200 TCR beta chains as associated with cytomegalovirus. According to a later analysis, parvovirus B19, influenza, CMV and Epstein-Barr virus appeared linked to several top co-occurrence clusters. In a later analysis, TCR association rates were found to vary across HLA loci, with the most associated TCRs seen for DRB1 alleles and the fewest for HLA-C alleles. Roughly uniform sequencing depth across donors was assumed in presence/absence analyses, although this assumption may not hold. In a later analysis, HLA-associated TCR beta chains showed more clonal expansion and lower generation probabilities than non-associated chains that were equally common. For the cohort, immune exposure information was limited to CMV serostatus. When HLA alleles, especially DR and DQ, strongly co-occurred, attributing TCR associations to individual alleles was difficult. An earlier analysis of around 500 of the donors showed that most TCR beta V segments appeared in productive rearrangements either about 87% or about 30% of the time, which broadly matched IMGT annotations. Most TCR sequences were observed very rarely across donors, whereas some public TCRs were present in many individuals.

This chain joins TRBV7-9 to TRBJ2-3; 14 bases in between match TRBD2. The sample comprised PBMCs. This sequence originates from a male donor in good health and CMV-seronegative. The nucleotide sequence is TGTGCCAGCAGTGGGACTAGCGGGAGAGGTACGCAGTATTTT. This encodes CASSGTSGRGTQYF.